The 17 T cell receptor beta chains in this list originate from one sample, sequenced in a study of a mutant IDH1 vaccine in newly diagnosed glioma. Clones were sequenced by immunoSEQ multiplex PCR, and TCRdb holds only the in-frame ones, with some missing. The data show 20,000 to 25,000 clones, around 82% seen once. Time point noted: baseline, week 1 (first vaccination visit). Treatment given: pre-vaccination baseline after standard-of-care therapy. This specimen was PBMCs, taken from a glioma patient treated with radiotherapy, temozolomide or both. The receptor set was obtained from a man aged 40-50 years with glioma.

This rearrangement joins TRBV28 to TRBJ2-7; possibly TRBD2 for D (5 bases). V lost 3 bases, J lost 0 bases, and 9 bases lay in between. Per the germline V gene, CDR1 is MDHEN and CDR2 is SYDVKM. CDR3 length: 14 residues. The CDR3 nucleotides read TGTGCCAGCAGTTTTCGCGGGTACTCCTACGAGCAGTACTTC. This translates into CASSFRGYSYEQYF.

The chain couples TRBV28 to TRBJ1-3, with D possibly matching TRBD1 (5 bases). Trimming took 5 bases from V and 2 from J, leaving 13 bases between them. CDR1 and CDR2 (germline): MDHEN, SYDVKM. This CDR3 region has 15 residues. The CDR3, as DNA: TGTGCCAGCAGTAAACTCCGGGACCCTGGAAACACCATATATTTT. This encodes CASSKLRDPGNTIYF.

This rearrangement joins TRBV25-1 to TRBJ2-5; D gene uncertain. The germline CDR1 and CDR2 sequences are MGHDK and SYGVNS. This CDR3 has 14 residues. Trimming stripped 5 bases from V and 0 bases from J, with 10 bases between. CDR3 sequence (DNA): TGTGCCAGCAGTAAGCTAGATTACCAAGAGACCCAGTACTTC. This translates into CASSKLDYQETQYF.

This clone is a singleton in its sample. The chain recombines TRBV6-5 with TRBJ1-1; no firm D call. This CDR3 contains 14 residues. CDR1 MNHEY and CDR2 SVGAGI come from the germline V gene. Between the trimmed V and J ends, which lost 0 bases and 1 base, there was a span of 6 bases. CDR3 amino acids: CASSYSTGNTEAFF. CDR3 nucleotides: TGTGCCAGCAGTTACTCGACGGGGAACACTGAAGCTTTCTTT.

The gene calls are TRBV6-5 and TRBJ1-1; 8 nucleotides align to TRBD1. The CDR3 spans 15 residues. Trimming at V came to 2 bases and at J to 2 bases, leaving 4 bases not matched to a gene. Germline CDR1 and CDR2: MNHEY and SVGAGI. CDR3 sequence (DNA): TGTGCCAGCAGTTACAACGCAGGGGGCAACACTGAAGCTTTCTTT. Amino acid sequence: CASSYNAGGNTEAFF.

This chain links TRBV7-3 with TRBJ1-1; 8 bases fit TRBD1. V gave up 4 bases and J gave up 0 bases; unmatched junction bases: 1. CDR3 length: 14 amino acids. Germline V gene sequence: CDR1 SGHTA, CDR2 FQGTGA. CDR3 coding DNA: TGTGCCAGCAGCTCGACAGGGGTGAACACTGAAGCTTTCTTT. Translated, it gives CASSSTGVNTEAFF.

This clone has only one observation. This rearrangement joins TRBV19 to TRBJ2-5; D not certain. V was clipped by 2 bases and J by 4 bases, with 8 bases between them. Germline V CDR1 and CDR2: LNHDA, SQIVND (reference sequence). The length of the CDR3 is 13 residues. In nucleotides, the CDR3 is TGTGCCAGTAGTATAAATATAGGAGAGACCCAGTACTTC. It is translated as CASSINIGETQYF.

This chain links TRBV6-1 with TRBJ1-5, with 7 bases fitting TRBD1. Trimming at V came to 6 bases and at J to 11 bases, leaving 13 bases not matched to a gene. The CDR3 sequence is 14 residues long. The germline V gene has CDR1 MNHNS and CDR2 SASEGT. The DNA of the CDR3 is TGTGCCAGCAGGGACCCAGGGGGTATTGAAGCCCAGCATTTT. This gives the protein CASRDPGGIEAQHF.

The genes are TRBV5-6 and TRBJ1-2; no reliable D call. CDR1 and CDR2 (germline): SGHDT, YYEEEE. The CDR3 runs 12 residues. Trimming removed 0 bases from V and 8 bases from J, with 8 bases in between. CDR3 in amino acids: CASSLAASGYTF. The DNA of the CDR3 is TGTGCCAGCAGCTTGGCTGCCTCAGGCTACACCTTC.

This chain uses TRBV7-8 with TRBJ2-6, with D perhaps matching TRBD1 or TRBD2 (6 bases each). The germline V gene has CDR1 SGHVS and CDR2 FQNEAQ. CDR3 size: 15 residues. Trimming pared 6 bases from V and 4 bases from J, leaving 13 bases between. The CDR3 nucleotides read TGTGCCAGCAGTTACAAGGGGGGCGGGGCCAACGTCCTGACTTTC. It codes for CASSYKGGGANVLTF.

The V gene is TRBV6-5, the J gene TRBJ1-6; 8 nucleotides align to TRBD1. J lost 6 bases, V lost 5 bases, and 3 bases had no gene match. Per germline, CDR1 MNHEY and CDR2 SVGAGI. The CDR3 runs to 14 residues. CDR3 residues: CASSRGQGNSPLHF. CDR3 in DNA: TGTGCCAGCAGTCGTGGACAGGGTAATTCACCCCTCCACTTT.

The genes are TRBV6-1 and TRBJ2-2, with D possibly being TRBD1 or TRBD2 (5 bases each). CDR1 is MNHNS and CDR2 is SASEGT in the germline V gene. Trimming removed 5 bases from V and 0 bases from J, with 10 bases in between. The CDR3 runs 15 residues. CDR3: CASSSGTANTGELFF. CDR3 nucleotides: TGTGCCAGCAGTTCCGGGACGGCGAACACCGGGGAGCTGTTTTTT.

This rearrangement joins TRBV7-9 to TRBJ2-7; TRBD2 might be the D (5 bases). In germline, CDR1 is SEHNR, CDR2 FQNEAQ (reference sequence). The ends were cut back, 1 base at V and 7 bases at J, with 20 bases in the middle. The CDR3 runs to 16 residues. The CDR3 nucleotides read TGTGCCAGCAGCTTAGATCGGGGAAGGGCTCCGGGAGAGCAGTACTTC. As protein: CASSLDRGRAPGEQYF.

This chain joins TRBV2 and TRBJ1-5; TRBD1 aligns across 10 bases. The V segment lost 7 bases and the J segment 7 bases; nucleotides outside the gene matches: 7. Germline V gene sequence: CDR1 SNHLY, CDR2 FYNNEI. The CDR3 extends over 14 amino acids. CDR3: CASTVGTGEQPQHF. DNA of the CDR3: TGTGCCAGCACCGTGGGGACAGGGGAACAGCCCCAGCATTTT.

V gene TRBV5-4 combines with J gene TRBJ2-3, with 7 bases matching TRBD2. The CDR3 totals 17 residues. Germline V gene lookup returns CDR1 SGHNT and CDR2 YYREEE (reference sequence). V shed 4 bases and J 5 bases; nucleotides not matched to a gene: 16. The CDR3 nucleotides read TGTGCCAGCAGCCCGGGTAGGCGGTCGGGAGGAGGAGATACGCAGTATTTT. Its protein product is CASSPGRRSGGGDTQYF. The entire variable domain, with the rest obtained from reference TRBV5-4 and TRBJ2-3, is as follows: ETGVTQSPTHLIKTRGQQVTLRCSSQSGHNTVSWYQQALGQGPQFIFQYYREEENGRGNFPPRFSGLQFPNYSSELNVNALELDDSALYLCASSPGRRSGGGDTQYFGPGTRLTVL.

This clone occurred a few times. The chain uses TRBV19 and TRBJ1-1, with D unclear. CDR1 and CDR2 from the germline V gene are LNHDA and SQIVND (reference sequence). V lost 6 bases and J lost 1, with 15 bases in between. The CDR3 has 15 amino acids. CDR3 amino acids: CASSTRALENTEAFF. CDR3 in DNA: TGTGCCAGTAGCACTAGGGCTCTCGAGAACACTGAAGCTTTCTTT.

This clone was counted between two and nine times. This rearrangement joins TRBV19 to TRBJ1-1, with TRBD1 matching over 8 bases. Germline CDR1 and CDR2: LNHDA and SQIVND (reference sequence). CDR3 length: 15 residues. V dropped 6 bases and J dropped 1; count of bases not matched to a gene: 7. CDR3 loop: CASRTQGVKNTEAFF. In DNA form, the CDR3 reads TGTGCCAGTAGGACACAGGGGGTAAAGAACACTGAAGCTTTCTTT.